A single sample gave rise to the 30 T cell receptor beta chains below, sequenced in a study of shared clonotypes between healthy human individuals. Measured with immunoSEQ multiplex PCR; TCRdb has only the in-frame clones, and not every one. Of 2 million or so clones listed, about 95% are singletons. CD45RO negativity and positive selection for CCR7 defined naive CD8 cells, a population that excluded terminally differentiated effector memory CD45RA+ cells. The sample was naive CD8+ T cells sorted from blood. The source is a man between 18 and 35 years old in good health.

As for this clone: Other DNA sequences in this specimen translate into the identical CDR3. This chain uses TRBV2 with TRBJ2-7, with TRBD1 as a possible D gene (5 bases). V was trimmed by 4 bases and J by 1 base, leaving 14 bases between them. CDR3 length: 15 amino acids. Germline assignment: CDR1 SNHLY and CDR2 FYNNEI. The CDR3: CASSVLGAESYEQYF. CDR3 DNA sequence: TGTGCCAGCAGTGTTTTAGGGGCCGAATCCTACGAGCAGTACTTC. The full variable domain, rest sourced from reference TRBV2 and TRBJ2-7, is EPEVTQTPSHQVTQMGQEVILRCVPISNHLYFYWYRQILGQKVEFLVSFYNNEISEKSEIFDDQFSVERPDGSNFTLKIRSTKLEDSAMYFCASSVLGAESYEQYFGPGTRLTVT.

The chain recombines TRBV2 with TRBJ2-5, with 10 bases matching TRBD1. CDR3 length: 15 residues. Germline V gene data show CDR1 as SNHLY and CDR2 as FYNNEI. The V segment lost 3 bases and the J segment 5 bases; nucleotides outside the gene matches: 6. CDR3 bases: TGTGCCAGCAGTGACCCGGGACAGGGGATTGAGACCCAGTACTTC. This sequence encodes CASSDPGQGIETQYF.

The chain has TRBV11-3 and TRBJ2-2; D tentatively fits TRBD1 or TRBD2 (5 bases each). The CDR3 is made up of 14 amino acids. The V gene lost 8 bases and the J gene lost 6 bases, with 16 bases spanning the gap. Germline V gene data show CDR1 as SGHNT and CDR2 as YENEEA. The CDR3 DNA follows: TGTGCCAGCGCTGCCAGGGTCGGGGCCGGGGAGCTGTTTTTT. Protein product: CASAARVGAGELFF. Full variable domain (rest looked up from reference TRBV11-3 and TRBJ2-2): EAGVVQSPRYKIIEKKQPVAFWCNPISGHNTLYWYLQNLGQGPELLIRYENEEAVDDSQLPKDRFSAERLKGVDSTLKIQPAELGDSAVYLCASAARVGAGELFFGEGSRLTVL.

This clone showed up just once. This CDR3 is also generated by other DNA sequences in the sample. This chain joins TRBV19 and TRBJ2-1; perhaps TRBD2 as D (6 bases). V lost 6 bases and J lost 6, with 12 bases in between. The CDR3 extends over 13 amino acids. Germline V lookup: CDR1 LNHDA, CDR2 SQIVND (reference sequence). The chain's CDR3 is CASRAGPLNEQFF. In nucleotides, the CDR3 is TGTGCCAGTAGGGCGGGGCCCCTCAATGAGCAGTTCTTC.

This chain joins TRBV5-6 and TRBJ1-6; D possibly corresponds to TRBD1 (5 bases). The CDR3 is 15 residues long. CDR1 and CDR2 (germline): SGHDT, YYEEEE. The V end lost 2 bases, the J end lost 6 bases, and 12 bases lay between the germline ends. The CDR3 region has the DNA TGTGCCAGCAGCTTTTCGACAGAACTTAATTCACCCCTCCACTTT. This translates into CASSFSTELNSPLHF.

The chain links TRBV7-9 to TRBJ2-5; no reliable D call. V lost 2 bases, J lost 0 bases, and 10 bases lay in between. CDR1 and CDR2 from the germline V gene are SEHNR and FQNEAQ (reference sequence). This CDR3 has 15 residues. The CDR3 nucleotides read TGTGCCAGCAGCTTATCTACCTCGTACCAAGAGACCCAGTACTTC. This translates into CASSLSTSYQETQYF.

The rearrangement links TRBV6-5 to TRBJ2-7; 11 bases line up with TRBD2. This CDR3 spans 15 amino acids. Trimming removed 6 bases from V and 4 bases from J; junction bases left unmatched: 8. Germline CDR1 MNHEY, CDR2 SVGAGI. CDR3 protein: CASRTNSGGVYEQYF. The CDR3 DNA sequence: TGTGCCAGCAGGACAAATAGCGGGGGGGTTTACGAGCAGTACTTC.

The rearrangement uses TRBV7-9 and TRBJ2-7; D remains unclear. The CDR3 is 16 amino acids. V lost 1 base and J 4 bases, leaving 17 bases between the germline ends. Per germline, CDR1 SEHNR and CDR2 FQNEAQ (reference sequence). In nucleotides, the CDR3 is TGTGCCAGCAGCTTAGTGGAGACCGGTCCTAGTTACGAGCAGTACTTC. Protein sequence: CASSLVETGPSYEQYF.

V and J are TRBV18 and TRBJ2-7; 8 positions match TRBD2. Trimming took 2 bases from V and 7 from J; bases not matched to a gene: 13. The length of the CDR3 is 16 residues. Germline V gene lookup returns CDR1 KGHSH and CDR2 LQKENI. Here the CDR3 DNA reads TGTGCCAGCTCACCAGAGGGGACTGGCGGGAGGAGGGAGCAGTACTTC. This sequence encodes CASSPEGTGGRREQYF.

This clone showed up just once. The chain carries TRBV10-2 and TRBJ2-3, with D unclear. The CDR3 is 11 amino acids. V gave up 10 bases and J gave up 6 bases, with 11 bases separating them. The germline gives CDR1 WSHSY, CDR2 SAAADI. The CDR3 sequence: CATHPDDTQYF. The CDR3, as DNA: TGCGCCACCCATCCAGACGATACGCAGTATTTT.

This clone has just a few counts. This chain joins TRBV9 and TRBJ1-2, with 7 bases fitting TRBD1. J lost 3 bases, V lost 4 bases, and 6 bases had no gene match. This CDR3 region has 14 residues. Germline values: CDR1 SGDLS, CDR2 YYNGEE. DNA for the CDR3: TGTGCCAGCAGCTCCCACGGGACAGACTATGGCTACACCTTC. It translates to CASSSHGTDYGYTF.

The chain combines TRBV5-1 with TRBJ2-7, with TRBD1 matching over 9 bases. CDR1 is SGHRS, CDR2 YFSETQ, per germline. The CDR3 is 18 residues long. V trimming: 4 bases; J trimming: 4 bases; junction bases outside the gene matches: 18. In DNA, the CDR3 is TGCGCCAGCAGCATCGACCGAGGACAGGGGCTTGGGGTGTACGAGCAGTACTTC. Residues: CASSIDRGQGLGVYEQYF. The full variable domain, with the rest looked up from reference TRBV5-1 and TRBJ2-7, is KAGVTQTPRYLIKTRGQQVTLSCSPISGHRSVSWYQQTPGQGLQFLFEYFSETQRNKGNFPGRFSGRQFSNSRSEMNVSTLELGDSALYLCASSIDRGQGLGVYEQYFGPGTRLTVT.

This clone was picked up one time. CDR3 nucleotide sequence: TGTGCCTGGAGTGTATCGGGGCGGGAGGGTTTCACAGATACGCAGTATTTT. It translates to CAWSVSGREGFTDTQYF. The chain is built from TRBV30 and TRBJ2-3, with 9 nucleotides matching TRBD2. CDR3 size: 17 residues. Trimming took 0 bases from V and 2 from J; bases not matched to a gene: 9. The V gene's germline CDR1 is GTSNPN and CDR2 SVGIG (reference sequence).

The V and J genes are TRBV27 and TRBJ2-7; D not certain. Germline loops: CDR1 MNHEY, CDR2 SMNVEV (reference sequence). The V gene lost 8 bases and the J gene lost 1 base, with 9 bases spanning the gap. The CDR3 sequence is 12 residues long. In DNA form, the CDR3 reads TGTGCCAGCGCCCCCAGATCCTACGAGCAGTACTTC. Its translation: CASAPRSYEQYF.

This clone was recorded once. The rearrangement joins TRBV10-3 to TRBJ2-5; D is perhaps TRBD1 (5 bases). Trimming pared 3 bases from V and 5 bases from J, leaving 19 bases between. The CDR3 loop spans 16 amino acids. Germline-derived CDR1 and CDR2 are ENHRY and SYGVKD. The CDR3 sequence is CAISDQPQDGEETQYF. The CDR3 DNA reads as TGTGCCATCAGTGACCAACCACAGGATGGCGAGGAGACCCAGTACTTC.

This chain uses TRBV12-5 with TRBJ2-5; TRBD2 might be the D (6 bases). The germline V and J ends were trimmed by 1 base and 5 bases, with 17 bases remaining between them. There are 16 residues in the CDR3. From germline, CDR1 is LGHNT and CDR2 FRNRAP. The CDR3 here is CASGLEGQGGTETQYF. The CDR3 bases are TGTGCTAGTGGTTTGGAGGGGCAGGGCGGGACGGAGACCCAGTACTTC.

As concerns this clone: Other DNA sequences of this sample code for an identical CDR3. The genes are TRBV4-1 and TRBJ2-7, with D perhaps TRBD2 (6 bases). Trimming left V 2 bases short and J 2 bases short, with 7 bases between. This CDR3 region has 13 residues. CDR1 is MGHRA and CDR2 is YSYEKL in the germline V gene. CDR3 protein: CASSQRLAYEQYF. For the CDR3, the DNA is TGCGCCAGCAGCCAACGACTAGCCTACGAGCAGTACTTC.

CDR3 amino acids: CASSRETNTEAFF. Written as DNA, the CDR3 is TGTGCCAGTAGTAGGGAGACTAACACTGAAGCTTTCTTT. This chain joins TRBV19 and TRBJ1-1; D is unclear. Germline V gene data show CDR1 as LNHDA and CDR2 as SQIVND (reference sequence). V was shortened by 4 bases and J by 2 bases, with 8 bases between the two germline ends. The CDR3 runs 13 residues.

The chain has TRBV19 and TRBJ1-1, with 9 bases matching TRBD1. The CDR3 covers 13 residues. V trimming: 9 bases; J trimming: 3 bases; junction bases outside the gene matches: 5. Germline assignment: CDR1 LNHDA and CDR2 SQIVND (reference sequence). CDR3 DNA: TGTGCCAGCAGCGACAGGGGGGACACTGAAGCTTTCTTT. It specifies CASSDRGDTEAFF.

The gene calls are TRBV28 and TRBJ2-5; D not resolved. Judging by the DNA end, TRBJ2-7 fits better; the J call may be wrong. The length of the CDR3 is 15 residues. Per the germline V gene, CDR1 is MDHEN and CDR2 is SYDVKM. CDR3 residues: CASIGFGWGSYEQYF. The CDR3 nucleotides are TGTGCCAGCATTGGGTTCGGTTGGGGCTCCTACGAGCAGTACTTC.

The chain employs TRBV2 and TRBJ1-5; D is possibly TRBD1 (6 bases). V lost 6 bases, J lost 1 base, and 10 bases lay in between. Germline V gene sequence: CDR1 SNHLY, CDR2 FYNNEI. CDR3 size: 14 residues. The CDR3: CASSYRESNQPQHF. The DNA of the CDR3 is TGTGCCAGCAGCTACAGGGAAAGCAATCAGCCCCAGCATTTT.

V is TRBV5-6 and J is TRBJ2-5; D is possibly TRBD1 or TRBD2 (5 bases each). V lost 6 bases, J lost 1 base, and 10 bases lay in between. The CDR3 has 13 amino acids. The germline gives CDR1 SGHDT, CDR2 YYEEEE. In nucleotides, the CDR3 is TGTGCCAGCACCCCTGGGGGCCAAGAGACCCAGTACTTC. As protein: CASTPGGQETQYF.

This clone showed up just once. The J gene is TRBJ2-1, the V gene TRBV5-1; 14 bases line up with TRBD2. Trimming cost V 2 bases and J 7 bases; bases outside gene matches: 2. Germline assignment: CDR1 SGHRS and CDR2 YFSETQ. The CDR3 has 15 amino acids. CDR3 protein: CASSFGTSGSNEQFF. In nucleotides, the CDR3 is TGCGCCAGCAGCTTCGGGACTAGCGGGAGTAATGAGCAGTTCTTC. The variable domain in full, with the rest retrieved from reference TRBV5-1 and TRBJ2-1, is KAGVTQTPRYLIKTRGQQVTLSCSPISGHRSVSWYQQTPGQGLQFLFEYFSETQRNKGNFPGRFSGRQFSNSRSEMNVSTLELGDSALYLCASSFGTSGSNEQFFGPGTRLTVL.

The V gene is TRBV6-6, the J gene TRBJ2-2; 7 bases align to TRBD1. Germline V gene lookup returns CDR1 MNHNY and CDR2 SVGAGI (reference sequence). The CDR3 contains 16 residues. J gave up 0 bases and V 4 bases, and 5 bases lay outside the gene matches. The CDR3 nucleotides read TGTGCCAGCAGTTCCGTGACAGGGTCGAACACCGGGGAGCTGTTTTTT. Translating gives CASSSVTGSNTGELFF.

The V call is TRBV21-1, the J call TRBJ1-6; the D call TRBD1 from the table was never checked on the DNA. TRBV21-1 is recorded as a pseudogene. This CDR3 is built from 14 residues. CDR3 sequence reads: CASCLDRGNSPLHF. In nucleotides, the CDR3 is TGTGCCAGCTGTTTAGACAGGGGAAATTCACCCCTCCACTTT.

The rearrangement links TRBV19 to TRBJ2-7, with 8 nucleotides matching TRBD2. V shed 5 bases and J 3 bases; nucleotides not matched to a gene: 6. The CDR3 contains 14 residues. The germline V gene has CDR1 LNHDA and CDR2 SQIVND (reference sequence). The CDR3: CASSSAGEDYEQYF. CDR3 coding DNA: TGTGCCAGTAGTTCAGCGGGGGAGGACTACGAGCAGTACTTC.

The chain employs TRBV7-6 and TRBJ2-7, with TRBD1 matching 9 bases. Trimming at V came to 5 bases and at J to 5 bases, leaving 10 bases not matched to a gene. The CDR3 is 15 residues long. CDR1 and CDR2 (germline): SGHVS, FNYEAQ. The CDR3 reads CASSAPGQGMDEQYF. CDR3 DNA sequence: TGTGCCAGCAGCGCGCCGGGACAGGGAATGGACGAGCAGTACTTC.

The J gene is TRBJ2-3, the V gene TRBV7-9, with a tentative D call TRBD2 (6 bases). CDR1 is SEHNR, CDR2 FQNEAQ, per germline (reference sequence). The ends were cut back, 5 bases at V and 4 bases at J, with 19 bases in the middle. CDR3 length: 16 residues. The CDR3 nucleotides are TGTGCCAGCAGCCACCCCGGACTACCCGTGGCAGATACGCAGTATTTT. It translates to CASSHPGLPVADTQYF.

The chain joins TRBV4-1 to TRBJ1-4, with unresolved D. V lost 0 bases, J lost 11 bases, and 16 bases lay in between. Germline values: CDR1 MGHRA, CDR2 YSYEKL. This CDR3 comprises 15 residues. CDR3 sequence: CASSQDARKSLKLFF. The CDR3 nucleotides read TGCGCCAGCAGCCAAGATGCCCGGAAGAGCTTGAAACTGTTTTTT.

The chain has TRBV7-2 and TRBJ2-5; 7 bases agree with TRBD2. The V gene's germline CDR1 is SGHTA and CDR2 FQGNSA. Trimming took 6 bases from V and 1 from J; bases not matched to a gene: 5. The CDR3 has 14 amino acids. The CDR3 loop reads CASRTTSAQETQYF. The CDR3 nucleotides read TGTGCCAGCAGAACCACTAGCGCCCAAGAGACCCAGTACTTC.